This T cell receptor beta chain emerged from a study of blood T cell repertoires in COVID-19. The wider study: Sources were T cells, B-cell-depleted T cells, or PBMCs; the material itself was cDNA or gDNA.

The germline CDR1 and CDR2 sequences are MGHRA and YSYEKL. V lost 5 bases to trimming and J lost 2 bases, with 13 bases between them. The CDR3 contains 14 residues. As originally analysed: Counts of nucleated cells, estimated from reference gene primer amplification, were obtained. Generated by immunoSEQ multiplex PCR, the TCRdb table keeps only in-frame clones and is missing some. V, J and clone size reflect that table, while D and trimming were determined from the DNA. Of 80,000 or so clones in the sample, around 80% were seen once. The receptor comes from a woman in her sixties with acute or convalescent COVID-19. The material sequenced was peripheral blood. V is TRBV4-1 and J is TRBJ2-7; tentative D call: TRBD1 (6 bases). The CDR3 loop is CASSYDRSPYEQYF. The CDR3 DNA reads as TGCGCCAGCAGCTATGACAGGTCGCCCTACGAGCAGTACTTC.